The 21 T cell receptor beta chains reported below all come from one sample, sequenced in a study of blood T cell repertoires in COVID-19. Measured with immunoSEQ multiplex PCR; TCRdb has only the in-frame clones, and not every one. The repertoire consists of about 250,000 clones, with 88% occurring once and the leading ten covering 2.5% to 3.5%. The specimen sequenced was PBMCs or T cells enriched from blood (not recorded which). The receptors were sampled from a woman aged 45-65 years who had recovered from COVID-19.

V usage is TRBV25-1 and J usage is TRBJ2-3; 10 bases are a match to TRBD2. J lost 2 bases, V lost 5 bases, and 7 bases had no gene match. CDR1 is MGHDK and CDR2 is SYGVNS in the germline V gene. The CDR3 consists of 16 residues. CDR3: CASSILAGGNTDTQYF. The CDR3 DNA is TGTGCCAGCAGTATATTAGCGGGAGGTAACACAGATACGCAGTATTTT.

This sequence joins TRBV4-3 and TRBJ1-4; D might be TRBD1 (6 bases). The CDR3 contains 17 residues. The V and J ends lost 4 bases and 5 bases respectively, with 20 bases between them. The germline gives CDR1 LGHNA, CDR2 YSLEER. For the CDR3, the DNA is TGCGCCAGCAGCCGTAACCCTAGGACAGCCCCAAATGAAAAACTGTTTTTT. Its protein is CASSRNPRTAPNEKLFF.

The table lists this clone with a count of one. V and J are TRBV5-5 and TRBJ2-1; 7 bases match TRBD2. Germline V gives CDR1 SGHKS, CDR2 YYEKEE (reference sequence). The V segment lost 4 bases and the J segment 4 bases; nucleotides outside the gene matches: 11. The CDR3 is 16 amino acids. The DNA for the CDR3 is TGTGCCAGCAGCCCTCTCGTCTCTAGCGGTTACAATGAGCAGTTCTTC. Translation: CASSPLVSSGYNEQFF.

The rearrangement joins TRBV7-8 to TRBJ1-1; 9 bases fit TRBD1. CDR3 length: 15 amino acids. CDR1 and CDR2 (germline): SGHVS, FQNEAQ. V shed 3 bases and J 1 base; nucleotides not matched to a gene: 3. Here the CDR3 reads CASSFPGQGNTEAFF. In DNA, the CDR3 is TGTGCCAGCAGCTTCCCGGGACAGGGGAACACTGAAGCTTTCTTT.

The DNA for the CDR3 is TGTGCCAGCAGGCCTCCTAGCACGAGGACCGGGGAGCTGTTTTTT. This encodes CASRPPSTRTGELFF. The rearrangement uses TRBV7-2 and TRBJ2-2; the D gene is possibly TRBD2 (5 bases). Trimming removed 6 bases from V and 5 bases from J, with 16 bases in between. The CDR3 length is 15 residues. Per the germline V gene, CDR1 is SGHTA and CDR2 is FQGNSA.

The V gene is TRBV9, the J gene TRBJ1-1, with 9 bases that match TRBD1. Germline CDR1 reads SGDLS; CDR2 reads YYNGEE. The V segment lost 4 bases and the J segment 11 bases; nucleotides outside the gene matches: 6. This CDR3 spans 12 amino acids. CDR3 loop: CASSQDRGRAFF. CDR3 coding DNA: TGTGCCAGCAGCCAGGACAGGGGAAGGGCTTTCTTT.

With regard to this clone: Sequence at one end of the junction differs from germline and may be a read error. CDR3 protein: CASSSPGTVDRGRASSNQPQHF. The DNA for the CDR3 is TGTGCTAGCAGCTCACCGGGTACCGTGGACAGGGGGCGGGCGAGTAGCAATCAGCCCCAGCATTTT. The chain links TRBV7-7 to TRBJ1-5, with TRBD1 identical over 11 bases. The CDR3 has 22 residues. Germline V gene sequence: CDR1 SSHAT, CDR2 FNYEAQ (reference sequence). The entire variable domain, with the rest obtained from reference TRBV7-7 and TRBJ1-5, is as follows: GAGVSQSPRYKVTKRGQDVTLRCDPISSHATLYWYQQALGQGPEFLTYFNYEAQPDKSGLPSDRFSAERPEGSISTLTIQRTEQRDSAMYRCASSSPGTVDRGRASSNQPQHFGDGTRLSIL.

The chain joins TRBV6-5 to TRBJ1-5; D possibly corresponds to TRBD1 (6 bases). From germline, CDR1 is MNHEY and CDR2 SVGAGI. Trimming pared 4 bases from V and 6 bases from J, leaving 13 bases between. The CDR3 is made up of 14 amino acids. Written as DNA, the CDR3 is TGTGCCAGCAGTTTTGGGGGCAGCGGTCAGCCCCAGCATTTT. Encoded protein: CASSFGGSGQPQHF.

The genes are TRBV5-8 and TRBJ2-1; 12 bases align to TRBD2. Germline CDR1 is SGHTS and CDR2 is YDEGEE. V dropped 4 bases and J dropped 6; count of bases not matched to a gene: 8. The CDR3 consists of 16 residues. CDR3 DNA sequence: TGTGCCAGCAGCATGCTAGCGGGAGGGCCTGGCAATGAGCAGTTCTTC. It translates to CASSMLAGGPGNEQFF.

The rearrangement links TRBV7-3 to TRBJ2-3; TRBD2 aligns across 7 bases. Germline CDR1 reads SGHTA; CDR2 reads FQGTGA. This CDR3 region has 16 residues. V was clipped by 0 bases and J by 4 bases; unmatched bases: 7. The CDR3 DNA sequence: TGTGCCAGCAGCTTAACGTCCGGTGCGGGAGCAGATACGCAGTATTTT. Protein product: CASSLTSGAGADTQYF. Full variable domain (outside the CDR3, taken from reference TRBV7-3 and TRBJ2-3): GAGVSQTPSNKVTEKGKYVELRCDPISGHTALYWYRQSLGQGPEFLIYFQGTGAADDSGLPNDRFFAVRPEGSVSTLKIQRTERGDSAVYLCASSLTSGAGADTQYFGPGTRLTVL.

The V and J genes are TRBV25-1 and TRBJ1-6; TRBD1 might be the D (6 bases). This CDR3 region has 13 residues. Germline V gene data show CDR1 as MGHDK and CDR2 as SYGVNS. V lost 5 bases and J 7 bases, leaving 9 bases between the germline ends. The CDR3 DNA reads as TGTGCCAGCAGTCTACAGGGAAATTCACCCCTCCACTTT. Translating it yields CASSLQGNSPLHF.

CDR3 residues: CASSKDKATSGSPYEQYF. The DNA for the CDR3 is TGTGCCAGCAGCAAAGATAAAGCAACTAGCGGGAGCCCTTACGAGCAGTACTTC. The chain uses TRBV21-1 and TRBJ2-7; TRBD2, the D gene given by the table, was not confirmed from the DNA. TRBV21-1 is flagged as a pseudogene. The CDR3 covers 18 residues.

The V call is TRBV4-2, the J call TRBJ2-3, with 7 bases identical to TRBD1. Per the germline V gene, CDR1 is LGHNA and CDR2 is YNFKEQ. The CDR3 sequence is 15 residues long. V dropped 3 bases and J dropped 5; count of bases not matched to a gene: 8. CDR3 protein: CASSQGQIMEDTQYF. The CDR3 DNA follows: TGTGCCAGCAGCCAGGGACAGATTATGGAAGATACGCAGTATTTT.

The chain recombines TRBV7-2 with TRBJ2-3; 10 bases align to TRBD2. V lost 1 base to trimming and J lost 1 base; unmatched junction nucleotides: 8. Germline CDR1 and CDR2: SGHTA and FQGNSA. The CDR3 is 18 amino acids. In nucleotides, the CDR3 is TGTGCCAGCAGCTTAGAGCCTAGCGGGAGTGTCGGCACAGATACGCAGTATTTT. This codes for CASSLEPSGSVGTDTQYF.

This chain joins TRBV28 and TRBJ2-7; 7 nucleotides agree with TRBD1. Trimming removed 6 bases from V and 4 bases from J; junction bases left unmatched: 12. CDR1 and CDR2 (germline): MDHEN, SYDVKM. CDR3 length equals 15 residues. The CDR3 spells CASSSSGGPDYEQYF. The CDR3 DNA sequence: TGTGCCAGCAGCTCCTCAGGGGGACCAGATTACGAGCAGTACTTC.

The genes are TRBV12-3 or TRBV12-4 and TRBJ2-2; tentatively, D is TRBD2 (5 bases). Trimming removed 5 bases from V and 4 bases from J, with 8 bases in between. CDR3 length: 13 amino acids. The CDR3 here is CASSQRFTGELFF. In DNA form, the CDR3 reads TGTGCCAGCAGTCAGCGGTTCACCGGGGAGCTGTTTTTT.

The rearrangement links TRBV28 to TRBJ1-5, with a tentative D call TRBD1 (5 bases). Trimming cost V 7 bases and J 3 bases, with 7 bases left between them. CDR3 length: 12 residues. The germline CDR1 and CDR2 sequences are MDHEN and SYDVKM. Written as DNA, the CDR3 is TGTGCCAGCAAACAGGTCAATCAGCCCCAGCATTTT. Its translation is CASKQVNQPQHF.

J is TRBJ2-7 and V is TRBV18; TRBD1 matches 9 bases. The CDR3 spans 15 residues. Germline values: CDR1 KGHSH, CDR2 LQKENI. Trimming took 1 base from V and 4 from J; bases not matched to a gene: 5. The chain's CDR3 is CASSPLRDREYEQYF. CDR3 nucleotides: TGTGCCAGCTCACCACTCCGGGACAGGGAGTACGAGCAGTACTTC.

The rearrangement joins TRBV19 to TRBJ1-5, with D tentatively TRBD1 (5 bases). V shed 5 bases and J shed 3 bases, with 11 bases lying between them. CDR3 size: 14 residues. Germline CDR1 LNHDA, CDR2 SQIVND (reference sequence). CDR3 sequence: CASSPTGNNQPQHF. In DNA form, the CDR3 reads TGTGCCAGTAGTCCCACAGGTAACAATCAGCCCCAGCATTTT. Drawing the rest from reference TRBV19 and TRBJ1-5, the complete variable domain is DGGITQSPKYLFRKEGQNVTLSCEQNLNHDAMYWYRQDPGQGLRLIYYSQIVNDFQKGDIAEGYSVSREKKESFPLTVTSAQKNPTAFYLCASSPTGNNQPQHFGDGTRLSIL.

CDR3 nucleotides: TGCAGCGTTGGGGAGGGAGGGAACACCATATATTTT. As protein: CSVGEGGNTIYF. V is TRBV29-1 and J is TRBJ1-3; D is unclear. V was pared by 4 bases and J by 7 bases, with 11 bases between. This CDR3 contains 12 residues. Germline CDR1 reads SQVTM; CDR2 reads ANQGSEA.

The gene calls are TRBV24-1 and TRBJ1-2; perhaps TRBD1 as D (5 bases). The ends were cut back, 3 bases at V and 7 bases at J, with 11 bases in the middle. The V gene's germline CDR1 is KGHDR and CDR2 SFDVKD. The CDR3 has 13 residues. This CDR3 is CATSDGHGVGYTF. In DNA form, the CDR3 reads TGTGCCACCAGTGATGGACATGGGGTTGGCTACACCTTC.